This entry is about one TCR beta chain. Assay used: immunoSEQ multiplex PCR; TCRdb lists only in-frame clones, some missing. In the table there are 90,000 to 130,000 clones, 65% to 85% of which are singletons. The record originates from a study of T cell responses to AZD1222 COVID-19 vaccine. The specimen was peripheral blood, collected on day 0 of AZD1222 vaccination. The receptor comes from an adult in good health.

CDR3 protein: CASSLVASGGDTQYF. DNA for the CDR3: TGCGCCAGCAGCTTGGTGGCTAGCGGGGGAGATACGCAGTATTTT. The chain employs TRBV5-1 and TRBJ2-3, with 10 bases identical to TRBD2. V lost 0 bases and J lost 5; bases outside the gene matches: 3. Germline V gives CDR1 SGHRS, CDR2 YFSETQ. The CDR3 is made up of 15 amino acids.